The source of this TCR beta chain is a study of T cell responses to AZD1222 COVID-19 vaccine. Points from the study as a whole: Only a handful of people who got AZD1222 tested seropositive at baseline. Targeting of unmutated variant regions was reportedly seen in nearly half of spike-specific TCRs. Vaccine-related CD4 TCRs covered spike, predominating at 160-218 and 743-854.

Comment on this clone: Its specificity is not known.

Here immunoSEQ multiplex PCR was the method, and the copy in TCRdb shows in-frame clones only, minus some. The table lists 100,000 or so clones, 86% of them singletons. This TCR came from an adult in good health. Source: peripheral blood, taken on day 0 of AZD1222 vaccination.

This CDR3 is CASRTLDRSSTDTQYF. The CDR3 nucleotides read TGTGCCAGCAGAACCCTGGACAGATCTAGCACAGATACGCAGTATTTT. The chain combines TRBV2 with TRBJ2-3; D may be TRBD1 (6 bases). Germline lookup yields CDR1 SNHLY and CDR2 FYNNEI. The CDR3 runs 16 residues. Trimming removed 6 bases at V and 0 bases at J, with 16 bases between.